One T cell receptor (beta chain) is described in this entry. The antigen it binds to is not known. No base quality values were provided; no much bigger clone lies one nucleotide off. The data were obtained in a study of siplizumab effects on memory and regulatory T cells (dated by TCRdb to between 2018 and 2020). Background on the whole study: The study looked at the effect of siplizumab, an anti-CD2 antibody, on alloreactive T-cell subsets in allogeneic mixed lymphocyte reactions made from human PBMCs. The investigation overall reported the following: In reactions with siplizumab, an average of approximately 69% of mappable alloreactive CD4+ clones were Treg-derived, compared with roughly 27% in control reactions. A naive or memory phenotype could not be assigned to roughly 75-97% of proliferating CD4+ or CD8+ clones. Siplizumab significantly reduced the cumulative frequency of alloreactive sequences traceable to unstimulated CD4+ memory T cells. No functional confirmation was obtained for the suppressive function of proliferating Tregs from siplizumab cultures. Sequences below about 10^-5 frequency were poorly captured, so only a minor fraction of alloreactive clones could be mapped to unstimulated subsets. Greater diversity appeared to be present in unstimulated naive T cells than in memory T cells, and a substantial contribution to the alloresponse seemed to be made by naive cells.

The CDR3 covers 18 residues, taking in both the cysteine and the phenylalanine. The only DNA kept is the CDR3, 54 bases in frame from the first base. Per the germline V gene, SGHDT is the CDR1 and YYEEEE is the CDR2. V loses 4 bases at its end and J loses 2 bases; junction bases beyond the gene matches: 15. Sorted unstimulated T cells and proliferating T cells recovered from mixed lymphocyte reactions were subjected to TCRbeta CDR3 sequencing. Fresh whole blood from approximately ten HLA-typed healthy donors was used to isolate PBMCs. Unstimulated CD4+ regulatory T cells were FACS-sorted to map the origin of alloreactive clones. Library preparation employed the immunoSEQ multiplex PCR assay. Each sample had some 96,000 TCR templates assayed by the deep sequencing platform. Genomic DNA extracted from sorted T cells was used for TCRbeta CDR3 sequencing. The paper's processing steps were these. Clonal analysis of TCRbeta CDR3 data was done in the R programming language. Comparing unstimulated samples against CFSE-low samples taken after the reaction was how alloreactive CD4+ and CD8+ clones were defined. Regulatory or non-regulatory origin of alloreactive CD4+ clones was assigned by matching sequences to the sorted unstimulated Treg and non-Treg repertoires. TCRdb carries this immuneACCESS record with in-frame sequences only. Its versions omit some clonotypes, under half of them owing to an unresolved V gene in the studies checked, with the rest unexplained. Clonal size and the V and J genes are those of that table, whereas D and trimming came from the DNA. In all, the sample holds more than 85,000 clones, and 92% of those were seen once. The top ten clones comprise 0.75% of the sample.

This sequence uses TRBV5-6 and TRBJ2-1, and TRBD2 matches 7 of the central bases. This clonotype was obtained from a human donor in good health. Sample: Tregs sorted from blood. The DNA reads as follows: TGTGCCAGCAGCCATGGCAGGGCCCTGACTAGCACCTACAATGAGCAGTTCTTC. Translation gives CASSHGRALTSTYNEQFF.